Sequencing of this TCR beta chain was carried out in a study of follicular helper T cells after annual influenza vaccination. Overall study context: Sampling occurred days 0, 7 and 28 after each influenza vaccination.

Noted time point: 2014-2015 season, 7 days after vaccination. Subjects lived in the community and lacked influenza vaccine within the prior 6 months. Each time point used about 40 to 110 mL of blood. This CDR3 has 19 residues. With V trimmed by 4 bases and J by 5 bases, 13 bases remained unmatched. Germline CDR1 and CDR2: LGHNA and YSLEER. Generated by immunoSEQ multiplex PCR, the TCRdb table keeps only in-frame clones and is missing some. Of some 10,000 clones in the sample, 83% were seen once. The sequences come from CXCR5- memory CD4+ T cells sorted from blood, collected 7 days after influenza vaccination. The receptor's source is an adult who received the influenza vaccine. The chain links TRBV4-3 to TRBJ2-2; 13 bases agree with TRBD2. This CDR3 reads CASSRTQLAGGPGTGELFF. CDR3 DNA: TGCGCCAGCAGCCGGACCCAACTAGCGGGGGGGCCTGGGACCGGGGAGCTGTTTTTT.